This section outlines one T cell receptor (beta chain) sequence together with its context. The germline V gene has CDR1 MNHNY and CDR2 SVGAGI (reference sequence). Trimming took off 5 bases at V and 4 bases at J, with 14 bases between the two ends. CDR3 length: 14 residues. The entry originates in a study of identifying expanded T cells in peripheral blood. Assay: immunoSEQ multiplex PCR; the TCRdb copy retains only in-frame clones and omits some. In the table there are 100,000 to 150,000 clones, roughly 80% of which are singletons. The chain employs TRBV6-6 and TRBJ1-2; D is unclear. The material sequenced was blood. This clonotype originated in a person aged 18 to 70 in good health. The CDR3 is CASSRTDGGYGYTF. The CDR3 bases are TGTGCCAGCAGTCGCACGGACGGAGGCTATGGCTACACCTTC.